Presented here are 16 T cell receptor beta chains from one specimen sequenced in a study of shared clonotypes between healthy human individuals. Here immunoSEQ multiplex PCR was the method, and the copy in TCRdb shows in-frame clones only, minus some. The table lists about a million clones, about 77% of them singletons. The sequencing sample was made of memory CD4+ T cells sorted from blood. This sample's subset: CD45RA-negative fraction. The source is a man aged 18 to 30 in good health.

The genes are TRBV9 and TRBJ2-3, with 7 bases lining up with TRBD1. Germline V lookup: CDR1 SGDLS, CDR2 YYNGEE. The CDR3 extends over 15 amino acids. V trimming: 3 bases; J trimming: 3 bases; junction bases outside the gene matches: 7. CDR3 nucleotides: TGTGCCAGCAGCGCCGTGGTACAGGGGACAGATACGCAGTATTTT. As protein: CASSAVVQGTDTQYF.

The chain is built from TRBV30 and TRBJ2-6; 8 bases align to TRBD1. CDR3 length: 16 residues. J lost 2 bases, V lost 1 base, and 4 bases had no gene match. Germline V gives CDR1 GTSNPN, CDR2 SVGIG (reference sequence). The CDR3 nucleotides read TGTGCCTGGAGTGCCAAACAGGGGGCTGGGGCCAACGTCCTGACTTTC. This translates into CAWSAKQGAGANVLTF.

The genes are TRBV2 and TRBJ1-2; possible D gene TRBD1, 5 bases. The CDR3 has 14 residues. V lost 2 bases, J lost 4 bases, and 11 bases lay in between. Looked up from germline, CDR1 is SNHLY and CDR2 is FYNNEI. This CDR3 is CASSEQGIRYGYTF. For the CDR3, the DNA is TGTGCCAGCAGTGAACAGGGAATACGCTATGGCTACACCTTC.

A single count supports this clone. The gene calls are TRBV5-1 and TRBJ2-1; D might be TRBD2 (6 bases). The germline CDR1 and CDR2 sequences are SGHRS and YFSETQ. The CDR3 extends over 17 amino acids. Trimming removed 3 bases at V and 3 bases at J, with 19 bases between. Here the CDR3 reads CASSWSRDWRDYNEQFF. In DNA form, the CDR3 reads TGCGCCAGCAGCTGGAGCCGGGACTGGCGGGACTACAATGAGCAGTTCTTC.

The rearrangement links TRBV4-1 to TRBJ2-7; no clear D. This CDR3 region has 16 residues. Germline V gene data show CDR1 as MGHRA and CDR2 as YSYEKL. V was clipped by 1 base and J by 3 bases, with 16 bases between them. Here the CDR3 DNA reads TGCGCCAGCAGCCAAGCCTATGGGAAGGTTGGCTACGAGCAGTACTTC. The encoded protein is CASSQAYGKVGYEQYF.

CDR3 residues: CASRPQGGFNEKLFF. Here the CDR3 DNA reads TGTGCCAGTAGACCCCAGGGAGGTTTCAATGAAAAACTGTTTTTT. This chain uses TRBV19 with TRBJ1-4; tentative D call: TRBD1 (5 bases). Germline CDR1 LNHDA, CDR2 SQIVND (reference sequence). The ends were cut back, 6 bases at V and 5 bases at J, with 16 bases in the middle. This CDR3 region has 15 residues.

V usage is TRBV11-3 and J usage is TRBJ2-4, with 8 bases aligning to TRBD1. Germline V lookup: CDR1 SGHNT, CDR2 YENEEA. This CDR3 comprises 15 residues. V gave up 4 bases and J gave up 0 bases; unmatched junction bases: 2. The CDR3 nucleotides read TGTGCCAGCAGCTGGACAGGGCTAGCCAAAAACATTCAGTACTTC. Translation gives CASSWTGLAKNIQYF.

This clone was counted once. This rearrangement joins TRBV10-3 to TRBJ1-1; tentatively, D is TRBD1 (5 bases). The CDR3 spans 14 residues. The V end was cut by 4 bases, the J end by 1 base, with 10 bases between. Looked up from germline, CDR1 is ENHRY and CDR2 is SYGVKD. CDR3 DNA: TGTGCCATCAGTGGGGCAGGGCCGAACACTGAAGCTTTCTTT. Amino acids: CAISGAGPNTEAFF.

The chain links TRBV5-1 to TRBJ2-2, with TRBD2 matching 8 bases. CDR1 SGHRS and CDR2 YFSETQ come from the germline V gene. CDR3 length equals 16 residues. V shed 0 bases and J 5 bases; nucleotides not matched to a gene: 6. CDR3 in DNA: TGCGCCAGCAGCTTGGCTGGCGGGAGGCAAACCGGGGAGCTGTTTTTT. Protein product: CASSLAGGRQTGELFF.

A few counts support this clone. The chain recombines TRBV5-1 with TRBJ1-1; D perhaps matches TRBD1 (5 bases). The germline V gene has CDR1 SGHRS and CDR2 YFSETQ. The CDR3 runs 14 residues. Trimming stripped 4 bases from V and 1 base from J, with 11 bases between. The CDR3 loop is CASSPQGENTEAFF. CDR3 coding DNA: TGCGCCAGCAGCCCGCAGGGCGAGAACACTGAAGCTTTCTTT.

As DNA, the CDR3 is TGTGCCAGCATCGGGACAGGGGGCGCGGACACTGAAGCTTTCTTT. It translates to CASIGTGGADTEAFF. This chain connects TRBV6-5 to TRBJ1-1, with TRBD1 matching 12 bases. CDR3 length: 15 amino acids. V was pared by 7 bases and J by 3 bases, with 6 bases of the junction left unmatched. The germline V gene encodes CDR1 MNHEY and CDR2 SVGAGI.

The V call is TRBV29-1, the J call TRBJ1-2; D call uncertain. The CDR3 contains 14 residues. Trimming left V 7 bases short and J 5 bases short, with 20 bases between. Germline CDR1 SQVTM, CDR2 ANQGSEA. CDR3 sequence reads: CSDGTPTAAYGYTF. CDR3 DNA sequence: TGCAGCGATGGAACTCCGACGGCCGCTTATGGCTACACCTTC.

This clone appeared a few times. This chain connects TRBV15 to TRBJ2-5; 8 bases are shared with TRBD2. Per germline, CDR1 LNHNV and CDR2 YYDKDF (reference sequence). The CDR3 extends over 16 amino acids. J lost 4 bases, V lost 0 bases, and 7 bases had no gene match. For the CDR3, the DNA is TGTGCCACCAGCAGAGATTGGGGACTAGTAGGAGAGACCCAGTACTTC. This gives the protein CATSRDWGLVGETQYF.

In DNA form, the CDR3 reads TGTGCCAGCAGTCCTCATAGCGGGGGGGCACCCTTCTACGAGCAGTACTTC. The encoded protein is CASSPHSGGAPFYEQYF. The chain links TRBV27 to TRBJ2-7; 11 positions agree with TRBD2. Losses at the gene ends were 5 bases for V and 3 bases for J; bases not matched to a gene: 12. Germline CDR1 and CDR2: MNHEY and SMNVEV (reference sequence). The length of the CDR3 is 17 residues.

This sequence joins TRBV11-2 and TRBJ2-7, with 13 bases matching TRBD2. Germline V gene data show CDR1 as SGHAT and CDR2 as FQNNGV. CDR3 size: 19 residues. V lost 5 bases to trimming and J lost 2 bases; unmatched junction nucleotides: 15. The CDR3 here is CASSPRRGTSGVLTYEQYF. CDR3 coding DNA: TGTGCCAGCAGCCCACGAAGGGGGACTAGCGGGGTACTAACCTACGAGCAGTACTTC.

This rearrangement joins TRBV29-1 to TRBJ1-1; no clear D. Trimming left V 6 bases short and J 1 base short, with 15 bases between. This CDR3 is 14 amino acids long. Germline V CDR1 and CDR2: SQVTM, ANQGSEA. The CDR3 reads CSVLRTERNTEAFF. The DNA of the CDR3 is TGCAGCGTCCTTAGGACCGAGCGGAACACTGAAGCTTTCTTT.